This TCR beta chain was observed in a study of control samples from healthy donors and cancer patients. Assay used: immunoSEQ multiplex PCR; TCRdb lists only in-frame clones, some missing. The table records tens of thousands of clones, about 89% of them present only once. In germline, CDR1 is SGHTA, CDR2 FQGTGA. The CDR3 loop spans 14 amino acids. The V and J ends lost 6 bases and 6 bases respectively, with 17 bases between them. The sequenced material came from PBMCs. The receptor was isolated from a woman aged 50 to 60 with colorectal cancer. The rearrangement joins TRBV7-3 to TRBJ1-1; a possible D gene is TRBD1 (6 bases). Here the CDR3 reads CASSSRGGSSEAFF. DNA for the CDR3: TGTGCCAGCAGTTCCAGGGGAGGTTCCTCTGAAGCTTTCTTT. Supplemented by reference TRBV7-3 and TRBJ1-1, the full variable domain reads GAGVSQTPSNKVTEKGKYVELRCDPISGHTALYWYRQSLGQGPEFLIYFQGTGAADDSGLPNDRFFAVRPEGSVSTLKIQRTERGDSAVYLCASSSRGGSSEAFFGQGTRLTVV.